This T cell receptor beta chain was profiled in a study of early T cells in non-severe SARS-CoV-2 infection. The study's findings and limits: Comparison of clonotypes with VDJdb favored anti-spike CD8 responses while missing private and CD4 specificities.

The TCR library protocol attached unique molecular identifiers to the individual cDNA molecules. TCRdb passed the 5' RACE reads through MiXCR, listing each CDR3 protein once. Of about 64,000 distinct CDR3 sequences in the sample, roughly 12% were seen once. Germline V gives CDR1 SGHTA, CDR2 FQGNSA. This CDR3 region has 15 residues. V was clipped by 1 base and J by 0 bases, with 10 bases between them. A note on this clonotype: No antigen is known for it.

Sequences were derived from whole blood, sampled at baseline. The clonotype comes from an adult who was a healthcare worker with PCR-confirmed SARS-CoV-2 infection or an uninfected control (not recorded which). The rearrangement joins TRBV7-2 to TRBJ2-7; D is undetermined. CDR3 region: CASSLVNPNSYEQYF. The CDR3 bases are TGTGCCAGCAGCTTAGTCAACCCCAACTCCTACGAGCAGTACTTC.